Listed below are T cell receptor beta chains from one sample, sequenced in a study of cytomegalovirus exposure and HLA in healthy donors. The repertoire was sequenced with immunoSEQ multiplex PCR; TCRdb's copy has only in-frame clones and lacks some. The repertoire holds over 80,000 clones, with around four fifths as singletons. Sequencing was performed on PBMCs. These receptors all stem from a man in his thirties or forties in good health and CMV-seropositive. CDR3s include the opening cysteine and the closing phenylalanine or tryptophan. The D gene is left open where the match is weak. Some rows mark clone size as missing; the rest say once, few, many or name a class of expanded clone.

j_gene: TRBJ1-4
d_gene: .
v_gene: TRBV25-1
abundance: few
CDR3aa: CASSDPRRGGAEKLFF
CDR3nt: TGTGCCAGCAGTGATCCTCGTCGGGGAGGTGCCGAAAAACTGTTTTTT

j_gene: TRBJ1-3
d_gene: .
v_gene: TRBV18
abundance: .
CDR3aa: CASSSGSGNTIYF
CDR3nt: TGTGCCAGCTCGTCAGGGTCTGGAAACACCATATATTTT

j_gene: TRBJ2-7
d_gene: TRBD1
v_gene: TRBV19
abundance: .
CDR3aa: CASSKGTGLTYEQYF
CDR3nt: TGTGCCAGTAGTAAAGGGACAGGACTAACCTACGAGCAGTACTTC

j_gene: TRBJ1-2
d_gene: .
v_gene: TRBV29-1
abundance: .
CDR3aa: CSVGYPDSDYGYTF
CDR3nt: TGCAGCGTGGGCTATCCGGACAGCGACTATGGCTACACCTTC

j_gene: TRBJ2-7
d_gene: TRBD1
v_gene: TRBV28
abundance: .
CDR3aa: CASSGSPGQPYEQYF
CDR3nt: TGTGCCAGCAGCGGAAGCCCGGGACAGCCCTACGAGCAGTACTTC

j_gene: TRBJ1-6
d_gene: TRBD1
v_gene: TRBV18
abundance: .
CDR3aa: CASSPRTGDNSPLHF
CDR3nt: TGTGCCAGCTCACCACGGACAGGGGATAATTCACCCCTCCACTTT

j_gene: TRBJ2-5
d_gene: .
v_gene: TRBV30
abundance: .
CDR3aa: CAWTDKETQYF
CDR3nt: TGTGCCTGGACAGATAAAGAGACCCAGTACTTC

j_gene: TRBJ1-1
d_gene: TRBD1
v_gene: TRBV29-1
abundance: .
CDR3aa: CSGGQGMGTEAFF
CDR3nt: TGCAGCGGCGGACAGGGAATGGGGACTGAAGCTTTCTTT

j_gene: TRBJ1-6
d_gene: .
v_gene: TRBV7-9
abundance: .
CDR3aa: CASSLAQGMNSPLHF
CDR3nt: TGTGCCAGCAGCTTAGCGCAGGGTATGAATTCACCCCTCCACTTT

j_gene: TRBJ1-1
d_gene: .
v_gene: TRBV7-9
abundance: .
CDR3aa: CASTRWTSDGTEAFF
CDR3nt: TGTGCCAGCACCCGCTGGACATCCGATGGCACTGAAGCTTTCTTT

j_gene: TRBJ2-7
d_gene: .
v_gene: TRBV4-3
abundance: .
CDR3aa: CASSQESGGEQYF
CDR3nt: TGCGCCAGCAGCCAAGAATCTGGCGGGGAGCAGTACTTC

j_gene: TRBJ1-1
d_gene: .
v_gene: TRBV28
abundance: few
CDR3aa: CASKLMNTEAFF
CDR3nt: TGTGCCAGCAAACTAATGAACACTGAAGCTTTCTTT

j_gene: TRBJ2-2
d_gene: TRBD1
v_gene: TRBV6-1
abundance: .
CDR3aa: CASSKTGSNGELFF
CDR3nt: TGTGCCAGCAGTAAGACAGGGTCGAACGGGGAGCTGTTTTTT

j_gene: TRBJ1-2
d_gene: TRBD1
v_gene: TRBV29-1
abundance: .
CDR3aa: CSVGKGAHGYGYTF
CDR3nt: TGCAGCGTTGGGAAGGGGGCGCATGGCTATGGCTACACCTTC

j_gene: TRBJ1-5
d_gene: .
v_gene: TRBV6-5
abundance: .
CDR3aa: CASSYSGAVNQPQHF
CDR3nt: TGTGCCAGCAGTTACTCGGGGGCCGTCAATCAGCCCCAGCATTTT

j_gene: TRBJ2-1
d_gene: .
v_gene: TRBV25-1
abundance: .
CDR3aa: CASSEVPSPSSYNEQFF
CDR3nt: TGTGCCAGCAGTGAAGTCCCTAGCCCCAGCTCCTACAATGAGCAGTTCTTC